This T cell receptor (beta chain) is drawn from a study of breast tumors, draining lymph nodes, adjacent tissues. Broader study findings: Tumor and nontumor repertoires were significantly more similar in luminal-like than in basal-like breast cancer.

TCRdb redid the calling of the multiplex PCR reads with MiXCR, one entry per CDR3 protein. Counted here are 130,000 or so distinct CDR3 sequences, about 33% occurring once; the ten biggest clones make up roughly 2.2%. This CDR3 has 14 residues. The germline V and J ends were trimmed by 0 bases and 0 bases, with 8 bases remaining between them. Germline CDR1 reads SQVTM; CDR2 reads ANQGSEA. Concerning this clonotype: Antigen specificity is unknown.

The lymph nodes were axillary draining lymph nodes from breast cancer patients. The V gene is TRBV29-1, the J gene TRBJ1-2; D unresolved. Sequencing used axillary lymph node tissue. This receptor was identified in a female donor with breast cancer. Some clones in this sample may be carry-over from other donors' samples. The CDR3 nucleotides read TGCAGCGTTGAAGATCGGGTTACTAACTATGGCTACACCTTC. It translates to CSVEDRVTNYGYTF.